This T cell receptor (beta chain) emerged from a study of cytomegalovirus exposure and HLA in healthy donors. Study context: Approximately 85 million unique TCRs from HLA-typed donors were held in an early data release. Findings and caveats of the study: Accurate prediction of most subjects' HLA-A and HLA-B alleles from TCR beta sequences was reported. TCR association rates varied by HLA locus in a later analysis, with DRB1 highest and HLA-C lowest. Reports showed the classifier diagnosing cytomegalovirus status with high specificity and sensitivity.

Of note for this clone: The antigen remains unidentified.

The CDR3 loop spans 12 amino acids. Germline CDR1 is SEHNR and CDR2 is FQNEAQ (reference sequence). Trimming removed 3 bases from V and 7 bases from J, with 10 bases in between. PCR used 60 Vbeta primers and 13 Jbeta primers. Generated by immunoSEQ multiplex PCR, the TCRdb table keeps only in-frame clones and is missing some. The profile shows around 140,000 clones, about 73% of them singletons. The source of this sequence is a woman aged 55-69 years in good health and CMV-seropositive. Sequences were obtained from PBMCs. The chain combines TRBV7-9 with TRBJ2-7; tentatively, D is TRBD1 (5 bases). DNA for the CDR3: TGTGCCAGCAGCTTCGGACCAGGGGAGCAGTACTTC. Translating it yields CASSFGPGEQYF.